The present T cell receptor (beta chain) was sequenced within a study of metastatic and nonmetastatic thyroid tumors. Patients were all untreated before their thyroid surgery. There are 17 residues in the CDR3. Trimming removed 1 base from V and 0 bases from J; junction bases left unmatched: 3. Germline CDR1 LNHDA, CDR2 SQIVND (reference sequence). TCRdb re-clonotyped the PCR reads via MiXCR. The repertoire consists of some 22,000 clones, with 20% to 25% occurring once and the leading ten covering 13%. Many counts were recorded for this clone. The sequence was obtained from a male donor with papillary thyroid cancer or a benign thyroid nodule (not recorded which). Some clones in this sample may be carry-over from other donors' samples. This chain joins TRBV19 and TRBJ1-6; 7 bases line up with TRBD1. The sample was blood. CDR3 residues: CASSIAGQHSYNSPLHF. The CDR3 DNA reads as TGTGCCAGTAGTATAGCGGGACAGCACTCCTATAATTCACCCCTCCACTTT. Combining the CDR3 with reference TRBV19 and TRBJ1-6 gives the whole variable domain DGGITQSPKYLFRKEGQNVTLSCEQNLNHDAMYWYRQDPGQGLRLIYYSQIVNDFQKGDIAEGYSVSREKKESFPLTVTSAQKNPTAFYLCASSIAGQHSYNSPLHFGNGTRLTVT.